This T cell receptor beta chain was recorded in a study of control samples from healthy donors and cancer patients. Using immunoSEQ multiplex PCR, the repertoire was profiled, and TCRdb retains in-frame clones only, with some absent. The data show some 200,000 clones, with 85% to 95% seen just once and more than 1.3% held by the top ten. This CDR3 contains 15 residues. Germline loops: CDR1 SEHNR, CDR2 FQNEAQ (reference sequence). The V and J ends lost 1 base and 2 bases respectively, with 12 bases between them. This TCR derives from a man in his forties or fifties in good health. The sequenced material came from blood. The rearrangement links TRBV7-9 to TRBJ2-7; possible D gene TRBD1, 6 bases. CDR3 protein: CASSLGTAQPYEQYF. CDR3 nucleotides: TGTGCCAGCAGCTTAGGGACAGCGCAACCCTACGAGCAGTACTTC.